This T cell receptor (beta chain) was captured in a study of T cell repertoires in cytomegalovirus infection. V was cut by 5 bases and J by 4 bases, with 15 bases left in between. This CDR3 is 14 amino acids long. CDR1 is MNHEY and CDR2 is SVGAGI in the germline V gene. TCRdb reprocessed the reads via MiXCR and lists one record per CDR3 protein. The sample holds tens of thousands of distinct CDR3 sequences, roughly 22% seen once. This clonotype came up a few times. What it binds is unknown. The sequencing here drew on CD8+ T cells from cultured PBMCs, taken from culture after CMV antigen stimulation. The clonotype originates from a human donor in good health (CMV status not recorded). Some clones in this sample may be carry-over from other donors' samples. This sequence joins TRBV6-5 and TRBJ2-7; possibly TRBD1 or TRBD2 for D (7 bases each). Here the CDR3 reads CASSAGTAGYEQYF. The CDR3 DNA follows: TGTGCCAGCAGTGCTGGGACAGCGGGATACGAGCAGTACTTC.